A single T cell receptor beta chain is shown here with its context. Trimming removed 3 bases from V and 2 bases from J, with 4 bases in between. The length of the CDR3 is 12 residues. Germline V gives CDR1 ENHRY, CDR2 SYGVKD. Original data processing: Researchers report that nucleated cell counts were estimated from reference gene primer amplification. The table came from immunoSEQ multiplex PCR; TCRdb's copy has only in-frame clones and leaves some out. That table furnishes V, J and clone size, whereas the DNA furnished D and trimming. This table has some 150,000 clones, roughly 89% appearing once. The sample is drawn from a study of blood T cell repertoires in COVID-19. In the study overall: Specimens from acute and convalescent COVID-19 originated in the United States, Italy and Spain. Nucleic acid was either cDNA or gDNA, and it came from T cells, B-cell-depleted T cells, or PBMCs.

V is TRBV10-3 and J is TRBJ2-5, with D uncertain. The clonotype was recovered from a man between 50 and 59 years old with acute or convalescent COVID-19. Source material: peripheral blood. This CDR3 is CAISDIQETQYF. The CDR3 DNA follows: TGTGCCATCAGTGATATTCAAGAGACCCAGTACTTC.